The next 21 T cell receptor beta chains were all read from a single sample in a study of T-cell reconstitution after alpha-beta-depleted transplantation in children. Study-level results: At one year after transplant, newly produced T cells mostly accounted for T-cell counts and diversity.

Molecular barcoding with unique molecular identifiers was used for the TCRbeta library. TCRdb reprocessed the PCR reads with MiXCR, giving one entry per CDR3 protein. The sample has about 300,000 distinct CDR3 sequences; roughly 8.2% are singletons. Their recognized antigens are unknown. The sample here was peripheral blood, taken 360 days after TCRalphabeta/CD19-depleted stem cell transplant. The receptors were gathered from a female patient aged 2 to 10 who had a stem cell transplant for Fanconi anemia, so the T cells may come from the graft donor.

This clonotype occurred many times. The chain combines TRBV20-1 with TRBJ2-1; D not certain. This CDR3 has 13 residues. V lost 3 bases to trimming and J lost 0 bases, with 6 bases between them. Germline V gene data show CDR1 as DFQATT and CDR2 as SNEGSKA (reference sequence). The CDR3 nucleotides read TGCAGTGCTAGGGCTAGCTCCTACAATGAGCAGTTCTTC. It yields the protein CSARASSYNEQFF.

This clonotype was counted ten times or more. This chain joins TRBV12-3 or TRBV12-4 and TRBJ2-3; tentatively, D is TRBD2 (6 bases). The CDR3 spans 13 residues. With 8 bases removed from V and 5 bases from J, the gap between germline ends came to 14 bases. The CDR3 is CASRFGGGDTQYF. CDR3 coding DNA: TGTGCCAGCCGCTTCGGGGGAGGAGATACGCAGTATTTT.

This clonotype was counted many times. V is TRBV7-9 and J is TRBJ1-1, with unresolved D. This CDR3 contains 14 residues. Germline V gene data show CDR1 as SEHNR and CDR2 as FQNEAQ (reference sequence). With 5 bases removed from V and 3 bases from J, the gap between germline ends came to 13 bases. The CDR3 DNA reads TGTGCCAGCAGCATTAGAAGCCTGGACACTGAAGCTTTCTTT. Translating it yields CASSIRSLDTEAFF.

This clonotype was counted at least ten times. The chain couples TRBV25-1 to TRBJ2-7, with no clear D. Per germline, CDR1 MGHDK and CDR2 SYGVNS. The CDR3 is 13 residues long. Trimming took off 3 bases at V and 3 bases at J, with 9 bases between the two ends. This CDR3 reads CASSDLDNYEQYF. Written as DNA, the CDR3 is TGTGCCAGCAGTGATCTAGACAACTACGAGCAGTACTTC.

This clonotype has at least ten counts. J is TRBJ2-2 and V is TRBV5-1; D is unresolved. There are 13 residues in the CDR3. V was shortened by 4 bases and J by 0 bases, with 4 bases between the two germline ends. In germline, CDR1 is SGHRS, CDR2 YFSETQ. CDR3 coding DNA: TGCGCCAGCAGCCCAGCGAACACCGGGGAGCTGTTTTTT. Amino acid sequence: CASSPANTGELFF.

The rearrangement uses TRBV27 and TRBJ2-1; perhaps TRBD2 as D (6 bases). The CDR3 sequence is 13 residues long. Germline CDR1 MNHEY, CDR2 SMNVEV (reference sequence). V dropped 6 bases and J dropped 10 bases, with 16 bases sitting between them. CDR3 nucleotides: TGTGCCAGCAGGACTCTAATCCTAGCGGAGCAGTTCTTC. It is translated as CASRTLILAEQFF.

This clonotype was seen only a few times. J is TRBJ1-5 and V is TRBV7-9; D is unresolved. Germline CDR1 and CDR2: SEHNR and FQNEAQ (reference sequence). Between the trimmed V and J ends, which lost 1 base and 2 bases, there was a span of 9 bases. There are 15 residues in the CDR3. The CDR3 sequence: CASSLGFGGNQPQHF. The CDR3 DNA is TGTGCCAGCAGCTTAGGATTTGGAGGCAATCAGCCCCAGCATTTT.

V and J are TRBV6-6 and TRBJ1-6; D perhaps matches TRBD1 (5 bases). The CDR3 contains 13 residues. With 8 bases removed from V and 6 bases from J, the gap between germline ends came to 11 bases. Germline CDR1 MNHNY, CDR2 SVGAGI (reference sequence). In nucleotides, the CDR3 is TGTGCCAGCGGGGCAGTCTCTAATTCACCCCTCCACTTT. Its protein product is CASGAVSNSPLHF.

The sample holds a few counts of this clonotype. This chain links TRBV19 with TRBJ2-7; 10 bases fit TRBD1. The CDR3 covers 15 residues. Germline CDR1 and CDR2: LNHDA and SQIVND (reference sequence). J lost 3 bases, V lost 2 bases, and 4 bases had no gene match. For the CDR3, the DNA is TGTGCCAGTAGTATACTTTGGACAGGGGGCTACGAGCAGTACTTC. Residues: CASSILWTGGYEQYF.

J is TRBJ2-7 and V is TRBV11-2, with 7 bases that match TRBD2. Trimming cost V 1 base and J 7 bases; bases outside gene matches: 10. CDR1 is SGHAT, CDR2 FQNNGV, per germline. The CDR3 totals 15 residues. In DNA, the CDR3 is TGTGCCAGCAGCTTAGTAGGGTCCGCGGGGGTTGAGCAGTACTTC. Translation: CASSLVGSAGVEQYF. The full variable domain, its missing parts supplied by reference TRBV11-2 and TRBJ2-7, is EAGVAQSPRYKIIEKRQSVAFWCNPISGHATLYWYQQILGQGPKLLIQFQNNGVVDDSQLPKDRFSAERLKGVDSTLKIQPAKLEDSAVYLCASSLVGSAGVEQYFGPGTRLTVT.

The V and J genes are TRBV20-1 and TRBJ2-5; TRBD2 might be the D (7 bases). The V gene's germline CDR1 is DFQATT and CDR2 SNEGSKA (reference sequence). There are 17 residues in the CDR3. V was trimmed by 5 bases and J by 0 bases, leaving 22 bases between them. CDR3 residues: CSAVEWGGGKYQETQYF. In DNA form, the CDR3 reads TGCAGTGCTGTTGAATGGGGGGGCGGGAAATACCAAGAGACCCAGTACTTC.

A few counts support this clonotype. This chain joins TRBV28 and TRBJ2-6; 7 positions agree with TRBD2. Germline CDR1 is MDHEN and CDR2 is SYDVKM. V was pared by 5 bases and J by 17 bases, with 9 bases of the junction left unmatched. The length of the CDR3 is 12 residues. The CDR3, as DNA: TGTGCCAGCAGTCCCCAGCGGGAAACAGTGACTTTC. It translates to CASSPQRETVTF. Full variable domain (outside the CDR3, taken from reference TRBV28 and TRBJ2-6): DVKVTQSSRYLVKRTGEKVFLECVQDMDHENMFWYRQDPGLGLRLIYFSYDVKMKEKGDIPEGYSVSREKKERFSLILESASTNQTSMYLCASSPQRETVTFGAGSRLTVL.

This clonotype came up many times. The V and J genes are TRBV15 and TRBJ2-1; 9 nucleotides match TRBD1. This CDR3 comprises 20 residues. V shed 0 bases and J 2 bases; nucleotides not matched to a gene: 14. From germline, CDR1 is LNHNV and CDR2 YYDKDF (reference sequence). CDR3 residues: CATSRDPGQGPLATYNEQFF. CDR3 DNA sequence: TGTGCCACCAGCAGAGATCCGGGACAGGGACCACTAGCGACCTACAATGAGCAGTTCTTC.

This clonotype was picked up many times. One end of the junction fails to match germline, which may point to a read error. The CDR3 nucleotides are TGCAGTGCTGCCCGGAGCGGGGACAGGGGACTTTTT. This sequence encodes CSAARSGDRGLF. The V gene is TRBV20-1, the J gene TRBJ1-4, with 10 bases lining up with TRBD1. Germline-derived CDR1 and CDR2 are DFQATT and SNEGSKA (reference sequence). CDR3 length equals 12 residues.

This clonotype was recorded at least ten times. The chain combines TRBV20-1 with TRBJ2-7; possible D gene TRBD2, 6 bases. Germline-derived CDR1 and CDR2 are DFQATT and SNEGSKA (reference sequence). V was trimmed by 5 bases and J by 6 bases, leaving 14 bases between them. CDR3 length equals 12 residues. Written as DNA, the CDR3 is TGCAGTGCTCCGGGACTTAGACCCGAGCAGTACTTC. This translates into CSAPGLRPEQYF.

In its sample, this clonotype was seen many times. The chain has TRBV29-1 and TRBJ2-1; 12 positions agree with TRBD2. The junction had 14 bases not matched to a gene; V was cut back by 3 bases and J by 8 bases. This CDR3 comprises 17 residues. The germline gives CDR1 SQVTM, CDR2 ANQGSEA. CDR3 DNA sequence: TGCAGCGTTGAGTATTTAACTAGCGGGGGGCGAGTCGATGAGCAGTTCTTC. It codes for CSVEYLTSGGRVDEQFF.

With respect to this clonotype: This clone may be a read error of a much larger clone one base away. Without the conserved terminal phenylalanine or tryptophan, this CDR3 likely stems from a read error. The chain uses TRBV5-5 and TRBJ1-1; D might be TRBD1 (5 bases). The CDR3 consists of 13 residues. The germline V gene encodes CDR1 SGHKS and CDR2 YYEKEE (reference sequence). V was clipped by 0 bases and J by 7 bases, with 10 bases between them. The CDR3 reads CASSLGVRGEAFS. The DNA of the CDR3 is TGTGCCAGCAGCTTGGGGGTTAGGGGTGAAGCTTTCTCT.

This clonotype was detected ten times or more. The chain recombines TRBV12-3 or TRBV12-4 with TRBJ2-2; the D is unclear. The CDR3 sequence is 14 residues long. V lost 4 bases and J 6 bases, leaving 12 bases between the germline ends. CDR3 protein: CASSSSPNPGELFF. DNA of the CDR3: TGTGCCAGCAGTTCATCGCCTAACCCCGGGGAGCTGTTTTTT.

The V call is TRBV10-3, the J call TRBJ2-7, with TRBD2 matching over 7 bases. This CDR3 spans 16 amino acids. The germline V gene encodes CDR1 ENHRY and CDR2 SYGVKD. J gave up 2 bases and V 0 bases, and 7 bases lay outside the gene matches. The CDR3 is CAISESSAGVTYEQYF. CDR3 coding DNA: TGTGCCATCAGTGAGTCGTCCGCGGGAGTAACCTACGAGCAGTACTTC.

The table lists this clonotype with many counts. The chain has TRBV20-1 and TRBJ2-3, with 7 bases that match TRBD2. The junction had 8 bases not matched to a gene; V was cut back by 3 bases and J by 5 bases. CDR1 is DFQATT and CDR2 is SNEGSKA in the germline V gene (reference sequence). CDR3 size: 14 residues. CDR3 in amino acids: CSASARGGRDTQYF. The CDR3, as DNA: TGCAGTGCTAGTGCGCGGGGAGGGAGAGATACGCAGTATTTT.

This clonotype appeared a few times. CDR3 nucleotides: TGTGCCAGCAGTCGTCCCACCAGGGACAATGAGCAGTTCTTC. It is translated as CASSRPTRDNEQFF. The V and J genes are TRBV6-2 or TRBV6-3 and TRBJ2-1, with D possibly being TRBD1 (5 bases). V was trimmed by 5 bases and J by 5 bases, leaving 13 bases between them. CDR1 and CDR2 (germline): MNHEY, SVGEGT. CDR3 length: 14 residues.